This T cell receptor (beta chain) was retrieved from a study of T cell changes during pregnancy in multiple sclerosis. A remark on this clone: The limits of the CDR3 on the DNA are not certain, so only TCRdb's listed CDR3 is given.

The CDR3 numbers 15 amino acids, ends counted. The germline CDR1 and CDR2 sequences are MDHEN and SYDVKM. Assay: immunoSEQ multiplex PCR; the TCRdb copy retains only in-frame clones and omits some. The sample consists of tens of thousands of clones, about nine tenths of them appearing once. Source: PBMCs, taken in the first trimester of pregnancy. The V gene is TRBV28, the J gene TRBJ2-3; the table names TRBD2, a call not compared with the DNA. The receptor's source is a female donor in good health, serving as a control in a pregnancy study. Some clones in this sample may be carry-over from other donors' samples. The CDR3 reads CASSTSAGGTDTQYF.